Sequencing of this TCR beta chain was carried out in a study of regulatory T cells in long-lasting Graves disease (dated by TCRdb to the early 2020s). Notes on the research overall: Patients with newly diagnosed Graves' disease had been on antithyroid drugs for under 3 months. Patients with persistent Graves' disease were compared with patients with newly diagnosed Graves' disease using TCR sequencing and RNA sequencing of peripheral blood. The study was conducted in China and was registered as a clinical trial. A total of roughly 33 samples underwent TCR sequencing: 13 from persistent and approximately 20 from newly diagnosed Graves' disease patients. Broad study findings and their caveats: Persistent disease showed preferential use of TRBV28, TRBJ1-2 and TRBJ2-5, whereas newly diagnosed disease favored TRBV20-1 and TRBJ2-1. Because the primary lesion, thyroid tissue, could not be accessed, the study looked at peripheral blood alone. More public clonotypes were shared among persistent patients (under 3,000) than among newly diagnosed patients (approximately 1,000). The small sample size was acknowledged by the authors as a limitation that may reduce accuracy. Persistent Graves' disease patients showed lower TCR Shannon entropy and fewer highly expanded clones than newly diagnosed patients, suggesting clonal expansion. Sequencing and analysis were limited to the TCR beta chain.

This clonotype has at least ten counts. Its binding antigen is unknown. No qualities accompany the bases; no much larger clone lies one base away. Library preparation employed multiplex PCR. Sequencing used an Illumina HiSeq 4000. CDR3 regions were amplified by Arm-PCR with iRepertoire HTBI primers to construct TCR beta libraries. PCR products were gel purified before sequencing. In the authors' own workflow: Across samples, fewer than 70 TRBV and 13 to 15 TRBJ segments were identified and used for gene usage analysis of CDR3 amino acid clonotypes. COPE and FqMerger were used to merge filtered high-quality paired reads into contigs. BLAST was used to align contigs to the IMGT TRBV, TRBD and TRBJ reference genes, and CDR3 was defined following IMGT. Any clonotype with a frequency above 0.1% was classified as a highly expanded clone. Repertoire diversity was measured by Shannon entropy, and V-J evenness by the Gini coefficient. Clonotypes shared by more than one individual were considered public. TCRdb redid the processing of the public reads, applying fastp at Q25 and MiXCR, and retained in-frame beta chains. Every CDR3 protein is listed once, alongside the most common genes and DNA of its rows. These V and J calls originate from TCRdb's pipeline instead of the authors' own analysis. The sample table holds some 490,000 distinct CDR3 sequences, of which around 12% were seen once. The ten largest make up around 10% of the sample.

As encoded in the germline V gene, CDR1 is KGHDR while CDR2 is SFDVKD. V ends up 5 bases short and J 3 bases short, with an unmatched junction base count of 3. From its cysteine to its phenylalanine, the CDR3 spans 16 amino acids. Kept here is only the CDR3 DNA, which spans 48 bases and is read in frame from base 1. The time point label, read with the paper, signifies: newly diagnosed GD, antithyroid drugs for less than 3 months. For both TCR sequencing and RNA sequencing, RNA was extracted from PBMCs using TRIzol. Graves' disease was diagnosed according to American Thyroid Association guidelines. Patients for the study were recruited at an endocrinology department in Xi'an, China. Each patient gave approximately 9.7 milliliters of peripheral blood, collected in an EDTA anticoagulant tube. Ficoll Paque Plus density gradient separation was used to isolate PBMCs, and no further T cell sorting was performed. RNA quality was checked with an Agilent 2100 Bioanalyzer and agarose gel, and concentration with a NanoDrop 2000.

This sample also belongs to another study, concerning T cells in Graves' hyperthyroidism and ophthalmopathy. Per that second paper: Stable Graves' hyperthyroidism was defined as no progression to ophthalmopathy during 18 months of follow-up. Hyperthyroidism patients were aged 18 to 65 years and newly diagnosed, with disease duration of less than 2 months. The study excluded patients with uncontrolled infections, other autoimmune diseases, pregnancy or lactation. Diagnoses relied on clinical symptoms, serum thyroxine and TRAb, thyroid ultrasound and orbital computed tomography. A first-round RT-PCR of the TCR CDR3 used the HTBI primer set with the Qiagen OneStep RT-PCR kit. Most expanded thyroid clonotypes (frequency above 0.001) were also found in blood, which suggests that blood repertoires may mirror thyroid immune responses. A 13 V-J signature model separated ophthalmopathy from stable hyperthyroidism, with approximately 87% sensitivity and about 81% specificity in cross-validation and 80%/75% in testing. In validation, the model predicted progression to ophthalmopathy a median of roughly 6.1 months before onset, with about 67% sensitivity and 72.22% specificity. TCR V-J signatures able to tell the groups apart were searched for in a discovery cohort of about a hundred patients, of whom fewer than 45 had Graves' ophthalmopathy and some 60 had stable Graves' hyperthyroidism. An independent validation cohort of under 20 hyperthyroidism patients and about 16 patients who later progressed to ophthalmopathy tested prospective prediction of ophthalmopathy. For training and testing, the 95 to 100 patients in the discovery cohort were randomly divided in a 7:3 ratio. Thyroid tissue and blood T-cell repertoires from over 5 Graves' hyperthyroidism patients were also compared in the study. After blood sampling, hyperthyroidism patients were treated with methimazole at a starting dose of 30 mg daily, and ophthalmopathy patients were treated with high-dose intravenous methylprednisolone. A second multiplex PCR round built the libraries, followed by size selection and purification. The libraries were sequenced on an Illumina HiSeq2000 using paired-end 100 bp reads. SOAPnuke was used to process the raw data, with reads discarded if the reads contained adapters or uncalled bases, had a mean Phred below 15, or lacked an exact constant-primer or identifier match. COPE v1.2.5 was used to merge the high-quality paired reads, and each unique nucleotide sequence was defined as a clonotype. MiTCR v1.1 was used to align the clonotypes against IMGT TRBV, TRBD and TRBJ reference segments. The analysis was restricted to V-J combinations with a frequency above 0.0001, which together covered approximately 99% of the repertoires. A TCS score was defined as the ratio between F50 (clonal expansion) and ExV (chaos), using BLOSUM62-based TCRdist between CDR3 peptides within each V-J. Welch's t-statistics and random forest reduced fewer than 600 V-J features to about 12, which were used in a naive Bayes classifier (R e1071). Sample size was not statistically predetermined, and investigators were not blinded to group allocation. The paper describes TCR Vbeta CDR3 sequencing of 135 peripheral blood samples, made up of 43 ophthalmopathy patients, roughly 75 hyperthyroidism patients and some 17 progressor patients.

The sequence is built from TRBV24-1 and TRBJ2-3, with 14 bases in between that match TRBD2. The receptor was derived from a woman between 25 and 40 years old with Graves disease. Donor details come from another sample of the same person, matched by shared clones. The sequencing here drew on peripheral blood mononuclear cells (PBMCs), taken at new diagnosis, from a patient treated with antithyroid drugs. The CDR3 region: CATSGTSGRKTDTQYF. The sequenced DNA is TGTGCCACCAGTGGGACTAGCGGGAGGAAGACAGATACGCAGTATTTT.